The present TCR beta chain was sequenced within a study of T cell clonotyping in hematopoietic cell transplantation. This clone was picked up one time. Germline V gives CDR1 MNHNS, CDR2 SASEGT. There are 15 residues in the CDR3. V was pared by 6 bases and J by 2 bases, with 7 bases of the junction left unmatched. Assay used: immunoSEQ multiplex PCR; TCRdb lists only in-frame clones, some missing. The sample holds 26,000 or so clones, 95% seen once. Source material: peripheral blood mononuclear cells. The chain joins TRBV6-1 to TRBJ2-7; 10 bases match TRBD1. This receptor was identified in a man aged 45-65 years in good health. Some clones in this sample may be carry-over from other donors' samples. The CDR3 region is CASSHRGTGAYEQYF. The CDR3, as DNA: TGTGCCAGCAGCCACCGAGGGACAGGGGCCTACGAGCAGTACTTC.